One and the same sample provided the 8 T cell receptor beta chains below, sequenced in a study of Ad26.COV2.S vaccination and SARS-CoV-2 variants. Produced via immunoSEQ multiplex PCR; TCRdb's table is partial and in-frame only. The sample includes 300,000 to 450,000 clones, roughly nine tenths seen only once; the top ten take about 3.8%. Source: peripheral blood, taken after recovery from COVID-19. All receptors come from a human donor who had recovered from COVID-19.

The rearrangement uses TRBV6-5 and TRBJ2-7; a weak D match, TRBD1 (6 bases). The CDR3 contains 13 residues. V lost 6 bases and J lost 3, with 12 bases in between. CDR1 is MNHEY and CDR2 is SVGAGI in the germline V gene. CDR3 sequence: CASSRTASYEQYF. The CDR3 DNA reads as TGTGCCAGCAGCCGGACAGCAAGCTACGAGCAGTACTTC.

The chain couples TRBV6-5 to TRBJ1-2; the match to TRBD1 covers 12 bases. The CDR3 totals 15 residues. The ends lost 6 bases at V and 7 bases at J; junction bases unmatched: 9. The germline gives CDR1 MNHEY, CDR2 SVGAGI. The CDR3 spells CASRLTGTGGSGYTF. The CDR3 nucleotides are TGTGCCAGCAGGTTGACCGGGACAGGGGGCTCTGGCTACACCTTC.

This sequence joins TRBV6-1 and TRBJ2-7, with D possibly matching TRBD2 (5 bases). Germline values: CDR1 MNHNS, CDR2 SASEGT. V gave up 2 bases and J gave up 3 bases, with 11 bases separating them. The CDR3 loop spans 14 amino acids. The DNA for the CDR3 is TGTGCCAGCAGTGAAATGGGAGCCCTCTACGAGCAGTACTTC. It codes for CASSEMGALYEQYF.

CDR3 sequence reads: CASSLGAGGASGFYGYTF. DNA for the CDR3: TGTGCCAGCAGCTTGGGAGCGGGGGGCGCATCGGGTTTCTATGGCTACACCTTC. The rearrangement links TRBV5-4 to TRBJ1-2; maybe TRBD1 (6 bases). The germline gives CDR1 SGHNT, CDR2 YYREEE (reference sequence). The CDR3 contains 18 residues. V lost 0 bases and J 4 bases, leaving 22 bases between the germline ends.

The chain uses TRBV11-2 and TRBJ2-1; 7 bases match TRBD1. The CDR3 is 13 residues long. V shed 1 base and J 7 bases; nucleotides not matched to a gene: 1. Germline CDR1 and CDR2: SGHAT and FQNNGV. The CDR3 nucleotides are TGTGCCAGCAGCTTAGTCAGGGGGAATGAGCAGTTCTTC. This sequence encodes CASSLVRGNEQFF.

The CDR3 loop reads CASRTQGTEAFF. In DNA form, the CDR3 reads TGTGCCAGCAGGACCCAGGGCACTGAAGCTTTCTTT. V gene TRBV6-5 combines with J gene TRBJ1-1; TRBD1 might be the D (5 bases). V was trimmed by 6 bases and J by 4 bases, leaving 9 bases between them. CDR1 is MNHEY and CDR2 is SVGAGI in the germline V gene. CDR3 size: 12 residues.

V and J are TRBV11-2 and TRBJ1-1; possible D gene TRBD1, 5 bases. Germline assignment: CDR1 SGHAT and CDR2 FQNNGV. This CDR3 is 13 amino acids long. The V end was cut by 3 bases, the J end by 4 bases, with 9 bases between. DNA of the CDR3: TGTGCCAGCAGCTTTTCAGGGTCCACTGAAGCTTTCTTT. Its protein is CASSFSGSTEAFF. Filled out from reference TRBV11-2 and TRBJ1-1, the complete variable domain reads EAGVAQSPRYKIIEKRQSVAFWCNPISGHATLYWYQQILGQGPKLLIQFQNNGVVDDSQLPKDRFSAERLKGVDSTLKIQPAKLEDSAVYLCASSFSGSTEAFFGQGTRLTVV.

V usage is TRBV19 and J usage is TRBJ2-7; 9 bases line up with TRBD1. V was clipped by 7 bases and J by 4 bases; unmatched bases: 8. This CDR3 comprises 14 residues. CDR1 is LNHDA and CDR2 is SQIVND in the germline V gene (reference sequence). The CDR3, as DNA: TGTGCCAGTAATCCTCGGGACAGGGAATACGAGCAGTACTTC. Translated: CASNPRDREYEQYF.